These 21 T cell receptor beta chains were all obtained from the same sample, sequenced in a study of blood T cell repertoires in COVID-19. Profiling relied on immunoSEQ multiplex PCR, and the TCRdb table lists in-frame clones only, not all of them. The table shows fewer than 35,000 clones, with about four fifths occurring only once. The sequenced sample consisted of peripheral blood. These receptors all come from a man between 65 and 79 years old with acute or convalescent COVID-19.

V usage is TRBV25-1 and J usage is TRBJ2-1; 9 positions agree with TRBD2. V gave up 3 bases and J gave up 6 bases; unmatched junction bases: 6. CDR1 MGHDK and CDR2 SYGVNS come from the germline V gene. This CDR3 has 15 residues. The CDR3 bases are TGTGCCAGCAGTGAGGGCGGGAGGGGAGGCAATGAGCAGTTCTTC. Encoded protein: CASSEGGRGGNEQFF.

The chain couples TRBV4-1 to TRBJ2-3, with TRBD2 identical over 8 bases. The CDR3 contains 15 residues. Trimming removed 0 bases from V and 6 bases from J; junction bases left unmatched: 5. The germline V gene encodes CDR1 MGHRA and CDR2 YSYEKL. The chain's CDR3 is CASSQEAGLVDTQYF. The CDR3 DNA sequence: TGCGCCAGCAGCCAAGAAGCGGGACTAGTTGATACGCAGTATTTT.

The CDR3 loop reads CASSSRGTYSEQYF. DNA of the CDR3: TGTGCCAGCAGTTCTCGGGGGACCTACTCCGAGCAGTACTTC. The genes are TRBV6-5 and TRBJ2-7; D is perhaps TRBD2 (6 bases). The V gene's germline CDR1 is MNHEY and CDR2 SVGAGI. V was shortened by 4 bases and J by 6 bases, with 16 bases between the two germline ends. The length of the CDR3 is 14 residues.

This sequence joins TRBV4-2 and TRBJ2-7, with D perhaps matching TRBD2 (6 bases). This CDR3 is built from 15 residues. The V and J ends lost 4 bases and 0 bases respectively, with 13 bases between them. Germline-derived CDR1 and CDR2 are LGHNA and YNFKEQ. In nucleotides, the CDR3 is TGTGCCAGCAGCCCGATGGGACTCATCTCCTACGAGCAGTACTTC. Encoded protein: CASSPMGLISYEQYF.

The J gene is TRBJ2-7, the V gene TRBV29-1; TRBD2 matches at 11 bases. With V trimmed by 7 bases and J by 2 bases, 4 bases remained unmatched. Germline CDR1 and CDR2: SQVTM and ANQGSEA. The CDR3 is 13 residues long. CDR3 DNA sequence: TGCAGCGGCAGACTAGCGGGAACCTACGAGCAGTACTTC. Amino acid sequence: CSGRLAGTYEQYF.

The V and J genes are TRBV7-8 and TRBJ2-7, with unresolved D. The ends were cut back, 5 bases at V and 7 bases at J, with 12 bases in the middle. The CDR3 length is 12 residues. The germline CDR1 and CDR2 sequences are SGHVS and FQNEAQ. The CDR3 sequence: CASSLASPEQYF. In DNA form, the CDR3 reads TGTGCCAGCAGCCTCGCCAGTCCTGAGCAGTACTTC.

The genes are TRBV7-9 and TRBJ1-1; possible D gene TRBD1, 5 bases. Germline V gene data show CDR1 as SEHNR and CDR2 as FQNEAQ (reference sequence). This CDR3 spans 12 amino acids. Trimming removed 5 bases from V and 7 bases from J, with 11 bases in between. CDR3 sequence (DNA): TGTGCCAGCAGCATTGGACACGGTGAAGCTTTCTTT. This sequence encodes CASSIGHGEAFF. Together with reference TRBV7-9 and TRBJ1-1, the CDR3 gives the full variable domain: DTGVSQNPRHKITKRGQNVTFRCDPISEHNRLYWYRQTLGQGPEFLTYFQNEAQLEKSRLLSDRFSAERPKGSFSTLEIQRTEQGDSAMYLCASSIGHGEAFFGQGTRLTVV.

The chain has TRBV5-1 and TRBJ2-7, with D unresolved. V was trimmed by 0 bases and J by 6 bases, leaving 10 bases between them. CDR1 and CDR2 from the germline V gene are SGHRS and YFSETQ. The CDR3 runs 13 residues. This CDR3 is CASSLETYLEQYF. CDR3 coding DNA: TGCGCCAGCAGCTTGGAAACCTACCTCGAGCAGTACTTC.

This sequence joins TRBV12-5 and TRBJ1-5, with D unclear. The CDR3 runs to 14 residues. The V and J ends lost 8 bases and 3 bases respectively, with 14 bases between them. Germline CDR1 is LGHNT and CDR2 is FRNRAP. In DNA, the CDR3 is TGTGCTAGTCACCCCACATGGCCCAATCAGCCCCAGCATTTT. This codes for CASHPTWPNQPQHF. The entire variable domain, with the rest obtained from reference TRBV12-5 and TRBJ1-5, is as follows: DARVTQTPRHKVTEMGQEVTMRCQPILGHNTVFWYRQTMMQGLELLAYFRNRAPLDDSGMPKDRFSAEMPDATLATLKIQPSEPRDSAVYFCASHPTWPNQPQHFGDGTRLSIL.

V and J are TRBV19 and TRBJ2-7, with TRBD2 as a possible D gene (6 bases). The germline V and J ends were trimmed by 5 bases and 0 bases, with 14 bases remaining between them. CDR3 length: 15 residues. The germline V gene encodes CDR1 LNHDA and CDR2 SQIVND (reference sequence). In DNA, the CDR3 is TGTGCCAGTAGTGTCCTAGCGACAAGCTCCTACGAGCAGTACTTC. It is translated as CASSVLATSSYEQYF.

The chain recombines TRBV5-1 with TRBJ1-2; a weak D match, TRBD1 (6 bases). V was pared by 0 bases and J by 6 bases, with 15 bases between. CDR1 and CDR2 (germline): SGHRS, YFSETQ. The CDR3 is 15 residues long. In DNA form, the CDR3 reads TGCGCCAGCAGCTTGGAAGCGGCAGGGGACCATGGCTACACCTTC. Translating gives CASSLEAAGDHGYTF. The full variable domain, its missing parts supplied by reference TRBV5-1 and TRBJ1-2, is KAGVTQTPRYLIKTRGQQVTLSCSPISGHRSVSWYQQTPGQGLQFLFEYFSETQRNKGNFPGRFSGRQFSNSRSEMNVSTLELGDSALYLCASSLEAAGDHGYTFGSGTRLTVV.

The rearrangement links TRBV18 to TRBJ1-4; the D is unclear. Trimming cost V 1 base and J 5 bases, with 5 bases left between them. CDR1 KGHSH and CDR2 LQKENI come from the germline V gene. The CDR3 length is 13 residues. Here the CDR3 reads CASSPLENEKLFF. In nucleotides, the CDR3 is TGTGCCAGCTCACCACTCGAGAATGAAAAACTGTTTTTT.

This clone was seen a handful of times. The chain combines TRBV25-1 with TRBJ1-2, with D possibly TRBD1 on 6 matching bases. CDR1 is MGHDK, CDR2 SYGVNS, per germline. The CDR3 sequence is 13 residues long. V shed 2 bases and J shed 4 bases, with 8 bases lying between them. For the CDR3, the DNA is TGTGCCAGCAGTGAAGGACAGTCCTATGGCTACACCTTC. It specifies CASSEGQSYGYTF.

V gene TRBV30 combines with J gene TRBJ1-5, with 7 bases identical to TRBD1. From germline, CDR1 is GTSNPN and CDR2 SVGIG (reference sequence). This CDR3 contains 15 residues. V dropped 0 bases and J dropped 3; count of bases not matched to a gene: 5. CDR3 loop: CAWSVPGTDNQPQHF. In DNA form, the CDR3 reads TGTGCCTGGAGTGTACCGGGGACAGACAATCAGCCCCAGCATTTT.

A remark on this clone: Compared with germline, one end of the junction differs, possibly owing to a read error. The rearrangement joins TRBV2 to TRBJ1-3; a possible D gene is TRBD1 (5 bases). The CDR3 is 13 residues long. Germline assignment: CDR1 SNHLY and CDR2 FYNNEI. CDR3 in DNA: TGTGCCAGCAGTGAAATAAAGGCAGGGTTGAGGAATTTT. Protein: CASSEIKAGLRNF.

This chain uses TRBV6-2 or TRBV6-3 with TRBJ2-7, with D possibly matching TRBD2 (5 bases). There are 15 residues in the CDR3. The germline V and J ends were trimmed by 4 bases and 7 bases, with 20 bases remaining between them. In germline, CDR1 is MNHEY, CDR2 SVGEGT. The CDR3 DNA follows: TGTGCCAGCAGTTTGCTCGACCGGGCCCGGGGAGAGCAGTACTTC. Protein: CASSLLDRARGEQYF.

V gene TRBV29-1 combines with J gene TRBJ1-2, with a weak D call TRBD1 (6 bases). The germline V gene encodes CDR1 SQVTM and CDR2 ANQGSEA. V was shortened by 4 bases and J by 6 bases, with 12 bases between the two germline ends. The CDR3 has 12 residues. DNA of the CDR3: TGCAGCGTTGCACAGGGTTGGGATGGCTACACCTTC. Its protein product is CSVAQGWDGYTF.

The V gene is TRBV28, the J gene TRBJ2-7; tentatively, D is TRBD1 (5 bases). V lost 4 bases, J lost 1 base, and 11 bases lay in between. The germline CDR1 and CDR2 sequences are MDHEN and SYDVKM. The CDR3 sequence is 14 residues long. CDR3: CASSSRAESYEQYF. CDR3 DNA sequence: TGTGCCAGCAGTTCCAGGGCTGAATCCTACGAGCAGTACTTC.

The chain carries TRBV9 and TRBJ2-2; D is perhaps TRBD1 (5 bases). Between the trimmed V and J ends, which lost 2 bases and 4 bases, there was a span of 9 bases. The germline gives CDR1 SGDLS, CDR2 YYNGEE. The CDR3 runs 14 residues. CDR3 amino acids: CASSVQGITGELFF. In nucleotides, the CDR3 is TGTGCCAGCAGCGTGCAGGGTATCACCGGGGAGCTGTTTTTT.

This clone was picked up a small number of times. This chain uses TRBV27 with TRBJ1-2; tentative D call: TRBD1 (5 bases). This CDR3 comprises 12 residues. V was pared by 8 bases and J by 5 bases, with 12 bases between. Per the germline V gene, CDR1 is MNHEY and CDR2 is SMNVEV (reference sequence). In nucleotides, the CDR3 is TGTGCCAGCGCACCAAGGGGATATGGCTACACCTTC. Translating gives CASAPRGYGYTF.

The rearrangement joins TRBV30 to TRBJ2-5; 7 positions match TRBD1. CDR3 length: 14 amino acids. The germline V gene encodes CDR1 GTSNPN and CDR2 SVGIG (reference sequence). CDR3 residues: CAANRGLDSETQYF. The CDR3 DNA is TGTGCTGCTAACAGGGGTCTCGATTCGGAGACCCAGTACTTC.